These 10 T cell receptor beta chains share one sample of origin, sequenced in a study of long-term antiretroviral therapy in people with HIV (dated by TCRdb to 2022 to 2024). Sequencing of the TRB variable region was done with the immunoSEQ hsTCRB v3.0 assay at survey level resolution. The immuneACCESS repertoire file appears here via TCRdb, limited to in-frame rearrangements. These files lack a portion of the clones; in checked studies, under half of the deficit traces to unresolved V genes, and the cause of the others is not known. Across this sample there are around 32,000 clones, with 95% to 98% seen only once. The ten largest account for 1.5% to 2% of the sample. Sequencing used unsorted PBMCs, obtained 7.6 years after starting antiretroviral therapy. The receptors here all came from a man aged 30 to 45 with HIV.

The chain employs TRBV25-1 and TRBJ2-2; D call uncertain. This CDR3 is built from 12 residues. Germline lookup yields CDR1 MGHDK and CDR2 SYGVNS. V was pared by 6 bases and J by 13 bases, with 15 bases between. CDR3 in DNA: TGTGCCAGCAGCGAACGGCAGAAGGGGCTGTTTTTT. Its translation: CASSERQKGLFF.

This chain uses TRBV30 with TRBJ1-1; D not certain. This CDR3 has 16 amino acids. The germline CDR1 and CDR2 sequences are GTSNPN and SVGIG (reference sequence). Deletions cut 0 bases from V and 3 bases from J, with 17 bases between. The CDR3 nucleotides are TGTGCCTGGAGTGTCTTATCGAGAAATCGGGACACTGAAGCTTTCTTT. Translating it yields CAWSVLSRNRDTEAFF. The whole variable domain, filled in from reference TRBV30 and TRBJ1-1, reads SQTIHQWPATLVQPVGSPLSLECTVEGTSNPNLYWYRQAAGRGLQLLFYSVGIGQISSEVPQNLSASRPQDRQFILSSKKLLLSDSGFYLCAWSVLSRNRDTEAFFGQGTRLTVV.

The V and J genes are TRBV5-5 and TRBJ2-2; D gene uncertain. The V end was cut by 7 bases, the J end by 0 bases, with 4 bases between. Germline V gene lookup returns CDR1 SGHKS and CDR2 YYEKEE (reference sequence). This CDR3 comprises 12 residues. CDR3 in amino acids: CASRTNTGELFF. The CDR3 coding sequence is TGTGCCAGCCGGACGAACACCGGGGAGCTGTTTTTT.

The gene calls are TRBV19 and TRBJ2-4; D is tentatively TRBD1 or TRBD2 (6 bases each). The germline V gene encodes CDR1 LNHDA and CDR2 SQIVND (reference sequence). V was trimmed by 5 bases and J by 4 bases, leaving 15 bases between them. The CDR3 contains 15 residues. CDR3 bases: TGTGCCAGTAGTGGTTTCCCGGGGGCTAAAAACATTCAGTACTTC. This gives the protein CASSGFPGAKNIQYF.

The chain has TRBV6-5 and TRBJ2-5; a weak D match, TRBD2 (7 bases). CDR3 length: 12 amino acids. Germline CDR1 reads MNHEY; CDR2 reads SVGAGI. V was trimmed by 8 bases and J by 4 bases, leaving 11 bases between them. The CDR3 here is CASARGGETQYF. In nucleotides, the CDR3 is TGTGCCAGCGCAAGGGGGGGAGAGACCCAGTACTTC.

The CDR3 loop reads CATSRASGINTEAFF. The CDR3 nucleotides are TGTGCCACCAGCAGAGCATCAGGGATAAACACTGAAGCTTTCTTT. This chain joins TRBV15 and TRBJ1-1; tentative D call: TRBD1 (5 bases). CDR1 and CDR2 (germline): LNHNV, YYDKDF (reference sequence). Trimming took 1 base from V and 2 from J, leaving 11 bases between them. The CDR3 contains 15 residues.

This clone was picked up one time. DNA for the CDR3: TGCGCCAGTACCCAGGGGTCCGGGACTGAAGCTTTCTTT. Its protein product is CASTQGSGTEAFF. The chain employs TRBV5-1 and TRBJ1-1; a possible D gene is TRBD1 (6 bases). The CDR3 extends over 13 amino acids. Deletions cut 8 bases from V and 5 bases from J, with 16 bases between. From germline, CDR1 is SGHRS and CDR2 YFSETQ.

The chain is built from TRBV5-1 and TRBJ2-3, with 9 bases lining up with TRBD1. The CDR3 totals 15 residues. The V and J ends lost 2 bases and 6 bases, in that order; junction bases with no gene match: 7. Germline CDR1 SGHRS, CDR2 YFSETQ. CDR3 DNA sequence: TGCGCCAGCAGCTTCGGGGACAGGGATGAGGATACGCAGTATTTT. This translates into CASSFGDRDEDTQYF.

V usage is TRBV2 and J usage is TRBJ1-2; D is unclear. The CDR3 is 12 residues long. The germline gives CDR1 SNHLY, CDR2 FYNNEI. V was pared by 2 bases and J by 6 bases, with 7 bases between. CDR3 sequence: CASSESFDGYTF. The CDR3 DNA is TGTGCCAGCAGTGAAAGTTTCGATGGCTACACCTTC.

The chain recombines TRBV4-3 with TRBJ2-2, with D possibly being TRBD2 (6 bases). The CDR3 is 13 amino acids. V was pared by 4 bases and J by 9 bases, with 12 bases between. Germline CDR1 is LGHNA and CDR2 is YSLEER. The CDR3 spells CASSRGLFRELFF. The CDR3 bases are TGCGCCAGCAGCCGGGGACTCTTTCGGGAGCTGTTTTTT.